The 22 T cell receptor beta chains below all came from one sample that was sequenced in a study of blood T cell repertoires in COVID-19. TCRdb keeps only in-frame clones here, not all; method: immunoSEQ multiplex PCR. The sample holds about 210,000 clones, around 85% seen once. Sequenced material: peripheral blood. Every receptor here comes from a man in his forties with acute or convalescent COVID-19.

This clone has just one count. V and J are TRBV11-2 and TRBJ2-2; 9 bases agree with TRBD1. J lost 10 bases, V lost 4 bases, and 13 bases had no gene match. CDR3 length: 16 residues. Germline V CDR1 and CDR2: SGHAT, FQNNGV. For the CDR3, the DNA is TGTGCCAGCAGCTCAAATACGCGGACAGGGGTTGTGGAGCTGTTTTTT. As protein: CASSSNTRTGVVELFF.

The rearrangement links TRBV5-5 to TRBJ1-3; D unresolved. The V end lost 4 bases, the J end lost 0 bases, and 11 bases lay between the germline ends. The CDR3 is made up of 15 amino acids. Looked up from germline, CDR1 is SGHKS and CDR2 is YYEKEE (reference sequence). The CDR3: CASSVDGSSGNTIYF. Written as DNA, the CDR3 is TGTGCCAGCAGCGTGGACGGTTCCTCTGGAAACACCATATATTTT.

The chain recombines TRBV4-3 with TRBJ2-7; TRBD2 matches at 9 bases. The CDR3 consists of 16 residues. CDR1 is LGHNA, CDR2 YSLEER, per germline. V shed 4 bases, J shed 0 bases, and the junction held 7 bases outside the gene matches. DNA of the CDR3: TGCGCCAGCAGCCTCGTGGCGGGAGGGAGCTCCTACGAGCAGTACTTC. Translation gives CASSLVAGGSSYEQYF.

The rearrangement joins TRBV24-1 to TRBJ2-3, with 8 bases aligning to TRBD1. The CDR3 spans 15 residues. The germline CDR1 and CDR2 sequences are KGHDR and SFDVKD. The V segment lost 6 bases and the J segment 3 bases; nucleotides outside the gene matches: 7. The CDR3 reads CATSTRTGKTDTQYF. CDR3 DNA: TGTGCCACCAGTACCCGGACAGGGAAGACAGATACGCAGTATTTT.

CDR3 sequence: CAWSLLSGELFF. In DNA, the CDR3 is TGTGCCTGGAGTCTTTTGTCCGGGGAGCTGTTTTTT. The rearrangement links TRBV30 to TRBJ2-2; D remains ambiguous. From germline, CDR1 is GTSNPN and CDR2 SVGIG (reference sequence). The ends were cut back, 2 bases at V and 6 bases at J, with 7 bases in the middle. The CDR3 length is 12 residues.

The V and J genes are TRBV24-1 and TRBJ2-3, with TRBD1 matching over 7 bases. The junction had 14 bases not matched to a gene; V was cut back by 9 bases and J by 0 bases. CDR3 size: 17 residues. Germline V gene data show CDR1 as KGHDR and CDR2 as SFDVKD. DNA of the CDR3: TGTGCCACCTCAAGTTCATGGGACAGCCATAGCACAGATACGCAGTATTTT. It is translated as CATSSSWDSHSTDTQYF.

The V gene is TRBV27, the J gene TRBJ2-7; 11 positions match TRBD2. CDR1 is MNHEY and CDR2 is SMNVEV in the germline V gene (reference sequence). CDR3 length equals 16 residues. J lost 1 base, V lost 3 bases, and 5 bases had no gene match. In DNA, the CDR3 is TGTGCCAGCAGTTTGGGACTAGCGGCCGCGTCCTACGAGCAGTACTTC. It yields the protein CASSLGLAAASYEQYF.

This clone was observed a single time. The rearrangement links TRBV10-1 to TRBJ2-3; TRBD2 might be the D (5 bases). The CDR3 covers 14 residues. The germline V gene has CDR1 WNHNN and CDR2 SYGVQD (reference sequence). Trimming removed 2 bases at V and 1 base at J, with 7 bases between. The CDR3 DNA reads as TGCGCCAGCAGTGAGGCCGGGGGCACAGATACGCAGTATTTT. Its protein product is CASSEAGGTDTQYF.

The V call is TRBV4-1, the J call TRBJ2-3; D might be TRBD1 (8 bases). From germline, CDR1 is MGHRA and CDR2 YSYEKL. V lost 3 bases and J 5 bases, leaving 15 bases between the germline ends. The CDR3 totals 15 residues. CDR3 residues: CASSQDRAGVDTQYF. The DNA for the CDR3 is TGCGCCAGCAGCCAGGACAGGGCGGGAGTAGATACGCAGTATTTT.

The chain combines TRBV29-1 with TRBJ1-2; TRBD1 matches at 10 bases. This CDR3 spans 13 amino acids. The trim removed 4 bases at V and 6 bases at J, leaving 5 bases unmatched. Germline-derived CDR1 and CDR2 are SQVTM and ANQGSEA. The CDR3 region has the DNA TGCAGCGTTGGGGACAGGGGCGGGGATGGCTACACCTTC. This codes for CSVGDRGGDGYTF.

The table lists this clone with a few counts. Within the sample, other DNA sequences also encode this same CDR3. CDR3 bases: TGTGCCAGCAGCCAAGATCGAGGGGGAGCTAGCACAGATACGCAGTATTTT. Translation: CASSQDRGGASTDTQYF. The chain links TRBV3-1 (or the pseudogene TRBV3-2) to TRBJ2-3, with D possibly matching TRBD1 (6 bases). The CDR3 extends over 17 amino acids. Germline CDR1 reads LGHDT; CDR2 reads YNNKEL (reference sequence). V shed 0 bases and J shed 0 bases, with 13 bases lying between them.

CDR3 in amino acids: CATTDRGGQETQYF. CDR3 sequence (DNA): TGTGCCACTACGGACAGGGGAGGCCAAGAGACCCAGTACTTC. V and J are TRBV19 and TRBJ2-5; TRBD1 aligns across 9 bases. The length of the CDR3 is 14 residues. Germline trimming cut 10 bases from V and 1 base from J; bases unmatched to any gene: 7. Per the germline V gene, CDR1 is LNHDA and CDR2 is SQIVND (reference sequence).

Remarks on this clone: At the DNA level, this CDR3 is encoded by other sequences in the same sample as well. The chain joins TRBV19 to TRBJ2-1; D may be TRBD2 (6 bases). Germline-derived CDR1 and CDR2 are LNHDA and SQIVND (reference sequence). This CDR3 spans 15 amino acids. V was cut by 1 base and J by 4 bases, with 11 bases left in between. The CDR3 region has the DNA TGTGCCAGTAGTATAGGAGGAGGGAGTTACAATGAGCAGTTCTTC. Its translation: CASSIGGGSYNEQFF.

This clone occurred a few times. CDR3 amino acids: CAISGTGNTEAFF. As DNA, the CDR3 is TGTGCCATCAGTGGGACAGGTAACACTGAAGCTTTCTTT. The rearrangement links TRBV10-3 to TRBJ1-1; 7 nucleotides match TRBD1. The germline gives CDR1 ENHRY, CDR2 SYGVKD. The CDR3 consists of 13 residues. V shed 4 bases and J 2 bases; nucleotides not matched to a gene: 1.

The CDR3 here is CASLAFGQNTEAFF. Written as DNA, the CDR3 is TGTGCCAGCTTGGCTTTTGGACAGAACACTGAAGCTTTCTTT. This sequence joins TRBV6-5 and TRBJ1-1, with a weak D call TRBD1 (5 bases). CDR1 and CDR2 from the germline V gene are MNHEY and SVGAGI. The CDR3 contains 14 residues. Trimming shortened V by 8 bases and J by 1 base, and 14 bases separated the two germline ends.

The chain has TRBV19 and TRBJ1-4, with 9 bases fitting TRBD1. V shed 3 bases and J 0 bases; nucleotides not matched to a gene: 2. The CDR3 runs to 16 residues. Germline lookup yields CDR1 LNHDA and CDR2 SQIVND (reference sequence). The DNA for the CDR3 is TGTGCCAGTAGTATCGACAGGGGGTCAACTAATGAAAAACTGTTTTTT. It yields the protein CASSIDRGSTNEKLFF.

The chain joins TRBV29-1 to TRBJ1-2; D may be TRBD1 (6 bases). The CDR3 has 14 amino acids. The V end was cut by 4 bases, the J end by 1 base, with 13 bases between. Germline V lookup: CDR1 SQVTM, CDR2 ANQGSEA. The DNA of the CDR3 is TGCAGCGTTGGGACAGCCCCACATAACTATGGCTACACCTTC. Translation gives CSVGTAPHNYGYTF.

V usage is TRBV14 and J usage is TRBJ2-5; 8 positions match TRBD2. CDR1 is SGHDN and CDR2 is FVKESK in the germline V gene. Germline trimming cut 2 bases from V and 5 bases from J; bases unmatched to any gene: 7. The CDR3 sequence is 15 residues long. CDR3 region: CASSQHPERGETQYF. CDR3 coding DNA: TGTGCCAGCAGCCAACACCCTGAGCGGGGGGAGACCCAGTACTTC.

V gene TRBV27 combines with J gene TRBJ2-7; the D is unclear. The CDR3 runs 15 residues. Germline V gene data show CDR1 as MNHEY and CDR2 as SMNVEV (reference sequence). V lost 5 bases to trimming and J lost 2 bases, with 16 bases between them. CDR3 sequence reads: CASSQTEVFPYEQYF. In nucleotides, the CDR3 is TGTGCCAGCAGTCAAACCGAGGTATTCCCCTACGAGCAGTACTTC.

The chain couples TRBV6-4 to TRBJ1-2, with D perhaps matching TRBD1 (6 bases). Germline V CDR1 and CDR2: MRHNA, SNTAGT. V gave up 5 bases and J gave up 6 bases, with 13 bases separating them. The CDR3 length is 13 residues. DNA of the CDR3: TGTGCCAGCAGTTCCGGACAGCACCATGGCTACACCTTC. Its translation: CASSSGQHHGYTF.

This chain uses TRBV25-1 with TRBJ1-2; TRBD1 agrees at 8 bases. The germline CDR1 and CDR2 sequences are MGHDK and SYGVNS. The V and J ends lost 1 base and 6 bases, in that order; junction bases with no gene match: 4. The CDR3 covers 14 residues. CDR3 bases: TGTGCCAGCAGTGAATCGGACAGGGATCATGGCTACACCTTC. Translated: CASSESDRDHGYTF.

V usage is TRBV6-5 and J usage is TRBJ1-2, with D possibly TRBD1 on 6 matching bases. This CDR3 has 14 residues. The germline V and J ends were trimmed by 0 bases and 4 bases, with 9 bases remaining between them. Looked up from germline, CDR1 is MNHEY and CDR2 is SVGAGI. The CDR3 spells CASSYSGQSYGYTF. CDR3 sequence (DNA): TGTGCCAGCAGTTACTCGGGACAATCCTATGGCTACACCTTC.